The 12 T cell receptor beta chains below were found in one sample sequenced in a study of blood T cell repertoires in COVID-19. Using immunoSEQ multiplex PCR, the repertoire was profiled, and TCRdb retains in-frame clones only, with some absent. The sample consists of a few hundred thousand clones, approximately 87% of them appearing once. Sequencing input: peripheral blood. The source is a woman between 50 and 59 years old with acute or convalescent COVID-19.

This clone occurred once. V is TRBV2 and J is TRBJ2-1; 7 positions match TRBD2. This CDR3 has 16 residues. Germline values: CDR1 SNHLY, CDR2 FYNNEI. Trimming took 4 bases from V and 4 from J; bases not matched to a gene: 10. The DNA of the CDR3 is TGTGCCAGCAGTGCGACCGGGACTACCCCTTACAATGAGCAGTTCTTC. This translates into CASSATGTTPYNEQFF. Full variable domain (outside the CDR3, taken from reference TRBV2 and TRBJ2-1): EPEVTQTPSHQVTQMGQEVILRCVPISNHLYFYWYRQILGQKVEFLVSFYNNEISEKSEIFDDQFSVERPDGSNFTLKIRSTKLEDSAMYFCASSATGTTPYNEQFFGPGTRLTVL.

Here the CDR3 reads CASSLGAASTYEQYF. The CDR3 DNA is TGTGCCAGCAGCTTAGGTGCGGCAAGCACCTACGAGCAGTACTTC. The V call is TRBV7-9, the J call TRBJ2-7, with D hard to call. This CDR3 contains 15 residues. The V end lost 1 base, the J end lost 2 bases, and 12 bases lay between the germline ends. Germline V gives CDR1 SEHNR, CDR2 FQNEAQ (reference sequence).

The chain combines TRBV6-2 or TRBV6-3 with TRBJ2-7; TRBD2 is a possible D gene (5 bases). V was pared by 0 bases and J by 2 bases, with 14 bases between. The CDR3 loop spans 16 amino acids. Germline V gene lookup returns CDR1 MNHEY and CDR2 SVGEGT. CDR3 amino acids: CASSYSPSGYTYEQYF. In nucleotides, the CDR3 is TGTGCCAGCAGTTACTCGCCCAGCGGATACACCTACGAGCAGTACTTC.

The chain uses TRBV7-9 and TRBJ1-4, with no clear D. This CDR3 has 15 amino acids. Germline CDR1 SEHNR, CDR2 FQNEAQ (reference sequence). V was clipped by 5 bases and J by 8 bases, with 18 bases between them. This CDR3 is CASSSSGRLMEKLFF. CDR3 nucleotides: TGTGCCAGCAGCAGCTCCGGGAGGCTGATGGAAAAACTGTTTTTT.

J is TRBJ2-5 and V is TRBV29-1; D remains ambiguous. The germline V gene has CDR1 SQVTM and CDR2 ANQGSEA. This CDR3 has 10 amino acids. The V gene lost 5 bases and the J gene lost 7 bases, with 8 bases spanning the gap. The CDR3 loop reads CSVTSGTQYF. The DNA of the CDR3 is TGCAGCGTTACGTCCGGGACCCAGTACTTC.

This clone was seen once. The chain is built from TRBV5-4 and TRBJ2-5, with a possible D match to TRBD1 (8 bases). The V gene lost 4 bases and the J gene lost 5 bases, with 15 bases spanning the gap. Per the germline V gene, CDR1 is SGHNT and CDR2 is YYREEE (reference sequence). This CDR3 spans 14 amino acids. This CDR3 reads CASSIGQGGETQYF. As DNA, the CDR3 is TGTGCCAGCAGCATCGGACAGGGAGGGGAGACCCAGTACTTC.

The V call is TRBV15, the J call TRBJ2-3, with a possible D match to TRBD2 (5 bases). This CDR3 is built from 15 residues. Trimming removed 1 base at V and 6 bases at J, with 14 bases between. Germline assignment: CDR1 LNHNV and CDR2 YYDKDF (reference sequence). This chain's CDR3 is CATSRASGAWDTQYF. For the CDR3, the DNA is TGTGCCACCAGCAGAGCAAGCGGCGCTTGGGATACGCAGTATTTT.

The rearrangement uses TRBV28 and TRBJ2-2; 11 bases align to TRBD2. Per germline, CDR1 MDHEN and CDR2 SYDVKM. The CDR3 sequence is 14 residues long. The trim removed 9 bases at V and 5 bases at J, leaving 5 bases unmatched. The CDR3 is CASIVAGGTGELFF. In DNA form, the CDR3 reads TGTGCCAGTATCGTAGCGGGAGGGACCGGGGAGCTGTTTTTT.

The chain recombines TRBV3-1 (or the pseudogene TRBV3-2) with TRBJ2-3; 8 bases match TRBD2. The junction had 11 bases not matched to a gene; V was cut back by 4 bases and J by 2 bases. This CDR3 is 17 amino acids long. Germline V gene sequence: CDR1 LGHDT, CDR2 YNNKEL (reference sequence). The CDR3 protein is CASSPLALAADTDTQYF. The CDR3 DNA follows: TGTGCCAGCAGCCCGCTAGCACTAGCGGCTGACACAGATACGCAGTATTTT.

The genes are TRBV10-3 and TRBJ2-7; no clear D gene. Germline values: CDR1 ENHRY, CDR2 SYGVKD. CDR3 length: 13 residues. The ends were cut back, 6 bases at V and 6 bases at J, with 15 bases in the middle. DNA for the CDR3: TGTGCCATCAGCAGAGACTGGTCGTCCGAGCAGTACTTC. Translating it yields CAISRDWSSEQYF.

This chain uses TRBV9 with TRBJ2-3; 8 positions match TRBD2. The CDR3 loop spans 15 amino acids. J gave up 4 bases and V 7 bases, and 11 bases lay outside the gene matches. Germline CDR1 is SGDLS and CDR2 is YYNGEE. CDR3 region: CASGIGTGGPDTQYF. CDR3 sequence (DNA): TGTGCCAGCGGGATCGGGACGGGAGGGCCAGATACGCAGTATTTT.

V and J are TRBV5-1 and TRBJ2-7; 10 bases map to TRBD1. V was clipped by 3 bases and J by 4 bases; unmatched bases: 4. The CDR3 is 14 residues long. Germline V gene data show CDR1 as SGHRS and CDR2 as YFSETQ. CDR3: CASSYRQGAYEQYF. In DNA form, the CDR3 reads TGCGCCAGCAGCTATCGACAGGGGGCGTACGAGCAGTACTTC.